This entry lists 10 T cell receptor beta chains sequenced from one sample in a study of CDR3 diversity in severe acne. One entry per CDR3 protein results from TCRdb running MiXCR on the PCR reads. The sample includes some 90,000 distinct CDR3 sequences, 45% to 50% of them seen just once. Sequencing was carried out using blood. These receptors came from a male donor in good health, serving as a control.

This chain links TRBV20-1 with TRBJ2-3, with a weak D call TRBD1 (6 bases). The V gene's germline CDR1 is DFQATT and CDR2 SNEGSKA (reference sequence). Between the trimmed V and J ends, which lost 8 bases and 6 bases, there was a span of 21 bases. The CDR3 consists of 14 residues. CDR3 DNA: TGCAGTAAAGGGACAAGCCTTGGCTGGGATACGCAGTATTTT. This codes for CSKGTSLGWDTQYF.

The rearrangement joins TRBV9 to TRBJ2-7, with 7 bases matching TRBD1. The CDR3 is 14 amino acids. Germline V lookup: CDR1 SGDLS, CDR2 YYNGEE. The trim removed 4 bases at V and 7 bases at J, leaving 11 bases unmatched. DNA for the CDR3: TGTGCCAGCAGCCACTCAGGGGGTTGGAATGAGCAGTACTTC. As protein: CASSHSGGWNEQYF.

This clonotype appeared many times. The chain has TRBV11-2 and TRBJ2-2, with TRBD2 identical over 9 bases. Germline V gives CDR1 SGHAT, CDR2 FQNNGV. V was clipped by 5 bases and J by 4 bases; unmatched bases: 8. The CDR3 length is 16 residues. In DNA form, the CDR3 reads TGTGCCAGCAGCCCTGAAGGGACTAGCTTCACCGGGGAGCTGTTTTTT. Protein product: CASSPEGTSFTGELFF.

V usage is TRBV29-1 and J usage is TRBJ2-5; no clear D gene. The CDR3 spans 15 residues. Trimming left V 3 bases short and J 4 bases short, with 18 bases between. Germline V lookup: CDR1 SQVTM, CDR2 ANQGSEA. The CDR3 region has the DNA TGCAGCGTTGATGTCGCGAGAGGTAGTACAGAGACCCAGTACTTC. Protein sequence: CSVDVARGSTETQYF.

The V call is TRBV9, the J call TRBJ2-3, with 11 bases lining up with TRBD1. The CDR3 has 16 amino acids. After removal of 3 bases from V and 0 bases from J, the junction contained 3 bases not matched to a gene. CDR1 and CDR2 (germline): SGDLS, YYNGEE. CDR3 nucleotide sequence: TGTGCCAGCAGCGGGGGACAGGGGGGGAGCACAGATACGCAGTATTTT. It specifies CASSGGQGGSTDTQYF.

The chain uses TRBV10-3 and TRBJ1-1, with TRBD1 matching 8 bases. V lost 6 bases and J lost 1; bases outside the gene matches: 22. The CDR3 covers 20 residues. Germline V gene data show CDR1 as ENHRY and CDR2 as SYGVKD. DNA for the CDR3: TGTGCCATCAGGAGGGCCGTTTTTGTGACAGGGGCCTTTAAGAACACTGAAGCTTTCTTT. It codes for CAIRRAVFVTGAFKNTEAFF.

The sample holds many counts of this clonotype. This CDR3 is CASSQVKGEQFF. In DNA form, the CDR3 reads TGTGCCAGCAGCCAAGTCAAAGGTGAGCAGTTCTTC. The chain employs TRBV3-1 and TRBJ2-1; no clear D. Germline CDR1 and CDR2: LGHDT and YNNKEL (reference sequence). This CDR3 has 12 residues. The ends were cut back, 1 base at V and 9 bases at J, with 7 bases in the middle.

Ten or more counts support this clonotype. CDR3 loop: CATPPGTLGETQYF. DNA of the CDR3: TGTGCCACCCCTCCCGGGACTTTGGGGGAGACCCAGTACTTC. This chain joins TRBV12-3 or TRBV12-4 and TRBJ2-5, with D perhaps TRBD2 (6 bases). Trimming left V 10 bases short and J 5 bases short, with 20 bases between. The CDR3 runs to 14 residues.

This clonotype qualifies as medium-sized. V and J are TRBV29-1 and TRBJ2-1; TRBD1 matches at 7 bases. After removal of 3 bases from V and 2 bases from J, the junction contained 1 base not matched to a gene. This CDR3 comprises 13 residues. Germline values: CDR1 SQVTM, CDR2 ANQGSEA. This chain's CDR3 is CSVDQGAYNEQFF. The CDR3, as DNA: TGCAGCGTTGATCAGGGGGCCTACAATGAGCAGTTCTTC.

In this sample, this clonotype turned up a few times. The V gene is TRBV3-1, the J gene TRBJ2-1, with 12 bases aligning to TRBD2. The J segment lost 5 bases and the V segment lost 1 base, leaving 0 bases of the junction unmatched. Germline CDR1 LGHDT, CDR2 YNNKEL (reference sequence). This CDR3 comprises 15 residues. Written as DNA, the CDR3 is TGTGCCAGCAGCCAAGGGACTAGCGGGGACAATGAGCAGTTCTTC. Its protein is CASSQGTSGDNEQFF.